The present T cell receptor beta chain was sequenced within a study of T cell clusters in autoimmune cytopenias. Multiplex touch-down PCR amplified TRB using TRB-A and TRB-B pools in one tube. For each CDR3 protein, TCRdb gives one entry from its re-call of the multiplex PCR reads, without DNA. This sample contains 8,200 or so distinct CDR3 sequences. Germline V gives CDR1 KGHDR, CDR2 SFDVKD. This CDR3 comprises 15 residues. TRB amplification used approximately 270 ng of peripheral blood genomic DNA. The receptor comes from a human donor with an autoimmune cytopenia or autoimmune hepatitis (not recorded which). The sample was peripheral blood. V usage is TRBV24-1 and J usage is TRBJ1-2. This CDR3 reads CATSDSSLANYGYTF.